Described below is a single T cell receptor beta chain sequence and its context. The data were taken from a study of blood T cell repertoires in COVID-19. In the study overall: Italy, Spain and the United States were the sources of the convalescent and acute COVID-19 samples. Nucleic acid was either cDNA or gDNA, and it came from T cells, B-cell-depleted T cells, or PBMCs.

Followed longitudinally, the Seattle patients had been enrolled during active infection. CDR1 and CDR2 (germline): SGHNT, YENEEA. This CDR3 contains 15 residues. The ends were cut back, 4 bases at V and 1 base at J, with 10 bases in the middle. How the authors handled the data: Amplification of reference gene primers provided the estimated nucleated cell counts. The data were produced by immunoSEQ multiplex PCR, yet TCRdb's version contains in-frame clones alone and is incomplete. V, J and clone size reflect that table, while D and trimming were determined from the DNA. The profile covers around 310,000 clones, with nearly 90% appearing a single time and about 1% taken by the ten largest.

Sequenced input: peripheral blood. The clonotype originates from a woman in her forties with COVID-19, enrolled during active disease. The chain employs TRBV11-3 and TRBJ2-2; perhaps TRBD2 as D (6 bases). In nucleotides, the CDR3 is TGTGCCAGCAGCTCGCCGGGACTGAACACCGGGGAGCTGTTTTTT. Its translation: CASSSPGLNTGELFF.